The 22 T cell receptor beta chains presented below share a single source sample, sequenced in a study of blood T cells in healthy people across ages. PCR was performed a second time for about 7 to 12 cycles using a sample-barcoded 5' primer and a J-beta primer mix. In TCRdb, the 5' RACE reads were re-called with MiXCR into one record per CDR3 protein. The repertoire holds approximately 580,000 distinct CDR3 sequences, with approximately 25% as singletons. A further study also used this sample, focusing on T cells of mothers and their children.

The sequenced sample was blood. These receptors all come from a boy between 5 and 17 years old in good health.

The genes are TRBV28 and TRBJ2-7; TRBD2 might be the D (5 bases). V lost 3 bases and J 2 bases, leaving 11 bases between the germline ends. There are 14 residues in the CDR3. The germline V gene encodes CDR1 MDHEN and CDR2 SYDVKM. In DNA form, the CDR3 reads TGTGCCAGCAGTTTTCGGACTGGCCCCTACGAGCAGTACTTC. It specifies CASSFRTGPYEQYF.

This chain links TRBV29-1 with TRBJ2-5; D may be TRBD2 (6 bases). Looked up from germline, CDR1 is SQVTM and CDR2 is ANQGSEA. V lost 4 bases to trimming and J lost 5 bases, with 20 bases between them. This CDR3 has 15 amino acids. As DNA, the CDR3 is TGCAGCGTTGTACCCGGGGGAAGGCGTAGGGAGACCCAGTACTTC. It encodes CSVVPGGRRRETQYF.

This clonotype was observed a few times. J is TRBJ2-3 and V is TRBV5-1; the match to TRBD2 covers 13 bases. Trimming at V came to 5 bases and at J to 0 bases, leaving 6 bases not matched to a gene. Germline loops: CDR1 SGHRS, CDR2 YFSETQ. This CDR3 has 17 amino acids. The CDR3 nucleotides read TGCGCCAGCAGACCTCGGACTAGCGGGGGCAGCACAGATACGCAGTATTTT. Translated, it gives CASRPRTSGGSTDTQYF.

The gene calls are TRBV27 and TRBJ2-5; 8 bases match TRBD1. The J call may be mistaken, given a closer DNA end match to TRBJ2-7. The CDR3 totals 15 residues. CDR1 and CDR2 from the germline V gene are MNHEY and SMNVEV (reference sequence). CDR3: CASSLDRGRGYEQYF. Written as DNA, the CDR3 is TGTGCCAGCAGTCTCGACAGGGGTCGTGGCTACGAGCAGTACTTC.

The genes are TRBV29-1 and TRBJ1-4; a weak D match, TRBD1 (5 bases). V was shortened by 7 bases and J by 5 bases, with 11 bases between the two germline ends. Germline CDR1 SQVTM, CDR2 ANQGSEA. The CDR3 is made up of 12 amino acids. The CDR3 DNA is TGCAGCGCTCTGGGGCAGAATGAAAAACTGTTTTTT. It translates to CSALGQNEKLFF. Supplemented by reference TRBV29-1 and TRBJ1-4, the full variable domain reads SAVISQKPSRDICQRGTSLTIQCQVDSQVTMMFWYRQQPGQSLTLIATANQGSEATYESGFVIDKFPISRPNLTFSTLTVSNMSPEDSSIYLCSALGQNEKLFFGSGTQLSVL.

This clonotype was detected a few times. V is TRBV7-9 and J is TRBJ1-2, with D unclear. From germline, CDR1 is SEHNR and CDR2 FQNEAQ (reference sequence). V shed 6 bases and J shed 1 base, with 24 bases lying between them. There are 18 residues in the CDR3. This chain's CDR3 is CASRILEAGRNLNYGYTF. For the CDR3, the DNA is TGTGCCAGCAGGATTCTTGAGGCGGGCAGGAACCTTAACTATGGCTACACCTTC. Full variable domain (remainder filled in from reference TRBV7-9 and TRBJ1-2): DTGVSQNPRHKITKRGQNVTFRCDPISEHNRLYWYRQTLGQGPEFLTYFQNEAQLEKSRLLSDRFSAERPKGSFSTLEIQRTEQGDSAMYLCASRILEAGRNLNYGYTFGSGTRLTVV.

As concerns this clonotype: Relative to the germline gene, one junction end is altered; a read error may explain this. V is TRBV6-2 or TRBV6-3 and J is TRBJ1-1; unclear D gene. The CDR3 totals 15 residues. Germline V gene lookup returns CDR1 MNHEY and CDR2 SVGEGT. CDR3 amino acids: CASSPRTPPNTAAFF. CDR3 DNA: TGTGCCAGCAGTCCCAGGACCCCGCCGAATACTGCAGCTTTCTTT.

As DNA, the CDR3 is TGTGCCAGCAGTTACTCGATAGGTGATGGGGGGATAAATCAGCCCCAGCATTTT. Its protein is CASSYSIGDGGINQPQHF. The chain recombines TRBV6-2 or TRBV6-3 with TRBJ1-5, with D possibly matching TRBD1 (5 bases). The length of the CDR3 is 18 residues. Germline V gene data show CDR1 as MNHEY and CDR2 as SVGEGT. V was clipped by 0 bases and J by 4 bases, with 19 bases between them.

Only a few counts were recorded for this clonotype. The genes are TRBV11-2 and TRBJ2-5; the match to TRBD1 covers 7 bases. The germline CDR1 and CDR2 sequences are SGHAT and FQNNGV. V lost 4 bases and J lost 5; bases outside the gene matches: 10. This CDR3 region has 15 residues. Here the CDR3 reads CASSSTTGPGETQYF. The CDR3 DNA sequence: TGTGCCAGCAGCTCTACGACAGGGCCAGGGGAGACCCAGTACTTC.

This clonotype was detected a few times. The chain's CDR3 is CASSLRAQGAPHYGYTF. CDR3 in DNA: TGTGCCAGCAGCTTGCGGGCACAGGGGGCGCCCCACTATGGCTACACCTTC. This sequence joins TRBV5-6 and TRBJ1-2; 9 bases line up with TRBD1. J gave up 3 bases and V 1 base, and 10 bases lay outside the gene matches. This CDR3 region has 17 residues. Germline loops: CDR1 SGHDT, CDR2 YYEEEE. Based on the CDR3 plus reference TRBV5-6 and TRBJ1-2, the full variable domain is DAGVTQSPTHLIKTRGQQVTLRCSPKSGHDTVSWYQQALGQGPQFIFQYYEEEERQRGNFPDRFSGHQFPNYSSELNVNALLLGDSALYLCASSLRAQGAPHYGYTFGSGTRLTVV.

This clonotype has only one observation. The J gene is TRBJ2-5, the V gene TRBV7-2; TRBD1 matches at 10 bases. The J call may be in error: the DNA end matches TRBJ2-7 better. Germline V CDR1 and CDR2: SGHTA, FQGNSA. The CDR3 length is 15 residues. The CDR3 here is CASSPGQGYSYEQYF. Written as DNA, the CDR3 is TGTGCCAGCAGCCCGGGACAGGGGTACTCCTACGAGCAGTACTTC.

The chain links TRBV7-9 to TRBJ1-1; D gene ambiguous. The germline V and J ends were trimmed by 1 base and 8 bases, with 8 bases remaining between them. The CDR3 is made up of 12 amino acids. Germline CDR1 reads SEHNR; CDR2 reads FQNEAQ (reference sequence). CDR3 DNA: TGTGCCAGCAGCTTAGGTGGGATAGAAGCTTTCTTT. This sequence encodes CASSLGGIEAFF.

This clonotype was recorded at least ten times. CDR3 sequence: CASSAYNSPLHF. The CDR3, as DNA: TGTGCCAGTAGTGCCTATAATTCACCCCTCCACTTT. V and J are TRBV19 and TRBJ1-6; no firm D call. The germline V gene encodes CDR1 LNHDA and CDR2 SQIVND (reference sequence). The CDR3 is made up of 12 amino acids. Trimming pared 5 bases from V and 2 bases from J, leaving 1 base between.

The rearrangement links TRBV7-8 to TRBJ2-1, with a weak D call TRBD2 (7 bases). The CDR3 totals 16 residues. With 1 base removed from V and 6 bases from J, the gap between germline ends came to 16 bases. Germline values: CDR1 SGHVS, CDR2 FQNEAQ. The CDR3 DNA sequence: TGTGCCAGCAGCTTAGAAGGGGCGGGGGCCCTCAATGAGCAGTTCTTC. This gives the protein CASSLEGAGALNEQFF.

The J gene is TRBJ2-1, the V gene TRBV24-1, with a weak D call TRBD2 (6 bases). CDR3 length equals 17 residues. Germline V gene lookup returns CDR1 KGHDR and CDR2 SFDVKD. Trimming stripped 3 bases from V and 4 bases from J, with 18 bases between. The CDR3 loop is CATSDGAFGGAYNEQFF. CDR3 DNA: TGTGCCACCAGTGATGGGGCTTTCGGCGGGGCTTACAATGAGCAGTTCTTC.

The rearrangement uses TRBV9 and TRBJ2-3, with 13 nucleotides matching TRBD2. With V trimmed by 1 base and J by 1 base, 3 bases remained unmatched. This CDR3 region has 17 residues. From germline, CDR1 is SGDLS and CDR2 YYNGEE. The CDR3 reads CASSVTSGGAGTDTQYF. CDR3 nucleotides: TGTGCCAGCAGCGTAACTAGCGGGGGGGCTGGCACAGATACGCAGTATTTT.

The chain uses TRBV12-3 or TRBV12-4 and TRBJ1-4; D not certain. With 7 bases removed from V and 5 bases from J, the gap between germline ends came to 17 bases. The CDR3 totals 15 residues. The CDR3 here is CASTYTPKQNEKLFF. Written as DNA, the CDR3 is TGTGCCAGCACCTATACCCCCAAGCAAAATGAAAAACTGTTTTTT.

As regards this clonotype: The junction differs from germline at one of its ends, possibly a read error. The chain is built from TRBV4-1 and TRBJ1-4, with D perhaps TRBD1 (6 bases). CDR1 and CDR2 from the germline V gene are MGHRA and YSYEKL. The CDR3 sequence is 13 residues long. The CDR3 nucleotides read TGCGCCAGCATCCAAGTGTTGGGCGGACAGATTATTTTT. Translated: CASIQVLGGQIIF.

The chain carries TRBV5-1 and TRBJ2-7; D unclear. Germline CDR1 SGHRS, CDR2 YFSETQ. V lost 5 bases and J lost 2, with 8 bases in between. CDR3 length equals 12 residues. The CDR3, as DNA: TGCGCCAGCAGTCACACCCCCTACGAGCAGTACTTC. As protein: CASSHTPYEQYF.

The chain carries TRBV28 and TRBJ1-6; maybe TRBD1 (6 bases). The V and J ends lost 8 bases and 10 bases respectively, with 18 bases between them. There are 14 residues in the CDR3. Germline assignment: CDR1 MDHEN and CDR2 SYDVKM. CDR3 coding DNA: TGTGCCAGCGAGGGGGGGAGGGAAGCCTCACCCCTCCACTTT. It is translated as CASEGGREASPLHF. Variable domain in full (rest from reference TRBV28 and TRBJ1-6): DVKVTQSSRYLVKRTGEKVFLECVQDMDHENMFWYRQDPGLGLRLIYFSYDVKMKEKGDIPEGYSVSREKKERFSLILESASTNQTSMYLCASEGGREASPLHFGNGTRLTVT.

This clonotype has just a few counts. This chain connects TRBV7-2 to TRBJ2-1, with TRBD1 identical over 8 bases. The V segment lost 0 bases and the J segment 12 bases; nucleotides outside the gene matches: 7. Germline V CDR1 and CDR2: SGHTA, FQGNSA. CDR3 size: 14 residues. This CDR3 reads CASSLADRVARQFF. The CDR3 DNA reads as TGTGCCAGCAGCTTAGCGGACAGGGTAGCGAGGCAGTTCTTC.

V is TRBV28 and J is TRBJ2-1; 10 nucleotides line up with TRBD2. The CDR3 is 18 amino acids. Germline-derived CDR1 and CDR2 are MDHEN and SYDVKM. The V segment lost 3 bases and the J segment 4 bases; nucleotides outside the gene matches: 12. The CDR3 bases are TGTGCCAGCAGTTTGCCCGGCTATAGCGGGGGGTCATACAATGAGCAGTTCTTC. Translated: CASSLPGYSGGSYNEQFF.